One sample yielded the 10 T cell receptor beta chains listed below, sequenced in a study of shared clonotypes between healthy human individuals. Clones were sequenced by immunoSEQ multiplex PCR, and TCRdb holds only the in-frame ones, with some missing. The table lists about 2,500,000 clones, around nine tenths of them singletons. The sequencing sample was made of naive CD4+ T cells sorted from blood. This sample's subset: CD45RA+ positively selected. The receptors stem from a man aged 18 to 29 in good health.

The chain combines TRBV6-5 with TRBJ2-7; TRBD2 matches 11 bases. The CDR3 contains 15 residues. Germline V CDR1 and CDR2: MNHEY, SVGAGI. Losses at the gene ends were 5 bases for V and 8 bases for J; bases not matched to a gene: 11. The CDR3 nucleotides read TGTGCCAGCAGTCGCCAAACTAGCGGGAGCCCCCAGCAGTACTTC. Protein: CASSRQTSGSPQQYF.

The rearrangement uses TRBV5-5 and TRBJ2-7; no definite D call. V lost 0 bases and J lost 2, with 9 bases in between. Germline V lookup: CDR1 SGHKS, CDR2 YYEKEE (reference sequence). The CDR3 spans 14 residues. CDR3 in DNA: TGTGCCAGCAGCTTGGAGCGTTGGCCCTACGAGCAGTACTTC. This encodes CASSLERWPYEQYF.

As regards this clone: Other nucleotide sequences from this sample produce the same CDR3. The chain recombines TRBV18 with TRBJ1-3, with D uncertain. The CDR3 is made up of 12 amino acids. The V and J ends lost 3 bases and 4 bases respectively, with 4 bases between them. Per germline, CDR1 KGHSH and CDR2 LQKENI. CDR3 loop: CASSPRGNTIYF. CDR3 coding DNA: TGTGCCAGCTCACCGAGGGGAAACACCATATATTTT. Looking up the rest from reference TRBV18 and TRBJ1-3 gives the full variable domain: NAGVMQNPRHLVRRRGQEARLRCSPMKGHSHVYWYRQLPEEGLKFMVYLQKENIIDESGMPKERFSAEFPKEGPSILRIQQVVRGDSAAYFCASSPRGNTIYFGEGSWLTVV.

This chain links TRBV2 with TRBJ1-5; 7 nucleotides line up with TRBD1. The CDR3 is 13 amino acids. Germline CDR1 is SNHLY and CDR2 is FYNNEI. V was pared by 6 bases and J by 4 bases, with 3 bases of the junction left unmatched. The CDR3, as DNA: TGTGCCAGCAGGACGGGACAGAATCAGCCCCAGCATTTT. As protein: CASRTGQNQPQHF.

The chain uses TRBV5-5 and TRBJ2-5, with 9 positions matching TRBD2. V was clipped by 2 bases and J by 5 bases; unmatched bases: 4. This CDR3 has 14 amino acids. Looked up from germline, CDR1 is SGHKS and CDR2 is YYEKEE (reference sequence). The chain's CDR3 is CASSLGTSIETQYF. The CDR3 DNA reads TGTGCCAGCAGCTTAGGGACTAGCATTGAGACCCAGTACTTC.

The chain employs TRBV4-1 and TRBJ1-6; maybe TRBD1 (5 bases). Trimming shortened V by 0 bases and J by 1 base, and 10 bases separated the two germline ends. Germline CDR1 MGHRA, CDR2 YSYEKL. The CDR3 is 17 amino acids. CDR3 nucleotide sequence: TGCGCCAGCAGCCAAGAGGGAGCAGGGTCCTATAATTCACCCCTCCACTTT. Its protein product is CASSQEGAGSYNSPLHF.

The chain couples TRBV11-2 to TRBJ1-1; D is perhaps TRBD1 (5 bases). Trimming removed 3 bases at V and 10 bases at J, with 12 bases between. The CDR3 covers 12 residues. Germline assignment: CDR1 SGHAT and CDR2 FQNNGV. Written as DNA, the CDR3 is TGTGCCAGCAGCTTGGACACGGCCAGAGCTTTCTTT. Protein: CASSLDTARAFF.

V usage is TRBV5-4 and J usage is TRBJ2-3, with D perhaps TRBD1 or TRBD2 (5 bases each). Germline V gene data show CDR1 as SGHNT and CDR2 as YYREEE (reference sequence). The CDR3 extends over 13 amino acids. The ends were cut back, 2 bases at V and 6 bases at J, with 10 bases in the middle. This CDR3 is CASSLGTRDTQYF. The CDR3 nucleotides are TGTGCCAGCAGCTTAGGGACCAGGGATACGCAGTATTTT.

This rearrangement joins TRBV6-1 to TRBJ2-3; D unresolved. From germline, CDR1 is MNHNS and CDR2 SASEGT. The CDR3 covers 13 residues. V was cut by 6 bases and J by 0 bases, with 7 bases left in between. CDR3 loop: CASRQPSTDTQYF. CDR3 bases: TGTGCCAGCAGACAGCCGAGCACAGATACGCAGTATTTT.

The chain is built from TRBV18 and TRBJ2-2; 13 nucleotides agree with TRBD2. This CDR3 region has 18 residues. Germline V lookup: CDR1 KGHSH, CDR2 LQKENI. V shed 4 bases, J shed 5 bases, and the junction held 10 bases outside the gene matches. The DNA of the CDR3 is TGTGCCAGCTCACAGGGGCGACTAGCGGGAGGAAGAACCGGGGAGCTGTTTTTT. Translated, it gives CASSQGRLAGGRTGELFF.